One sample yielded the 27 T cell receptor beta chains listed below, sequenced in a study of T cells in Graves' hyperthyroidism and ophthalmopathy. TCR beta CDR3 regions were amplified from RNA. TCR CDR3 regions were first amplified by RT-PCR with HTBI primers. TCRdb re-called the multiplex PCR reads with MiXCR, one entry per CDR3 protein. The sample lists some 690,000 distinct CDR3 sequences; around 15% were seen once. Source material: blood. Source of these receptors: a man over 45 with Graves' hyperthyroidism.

The CDR3 nucleotides are TGCAGCGTTGAAACGGGGACGGACGAGTGGACCGGGGAGCTGTTTTTT. Its translation: CSVETGTDEWTGELFF. This chain uses TRBV29-1 with TRBJ2-2; D could derive from TRBD1 or TRBD2 (5 bases each). The germline V gene has CDR1 SQVTM and CDR2 ANQGSEA. The CDR3 covers 16 residues. V was pared by 2 bases and J by 5 bases, with 18 bases between.

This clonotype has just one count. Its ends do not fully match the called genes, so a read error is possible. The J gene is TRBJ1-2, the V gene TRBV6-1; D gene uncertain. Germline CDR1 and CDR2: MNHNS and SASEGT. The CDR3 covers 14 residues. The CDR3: CAISESSSNYGYTF. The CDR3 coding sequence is TGTGCCATCAGTGAGTCTAGCAGCAACTATGGCTACACCTTC.

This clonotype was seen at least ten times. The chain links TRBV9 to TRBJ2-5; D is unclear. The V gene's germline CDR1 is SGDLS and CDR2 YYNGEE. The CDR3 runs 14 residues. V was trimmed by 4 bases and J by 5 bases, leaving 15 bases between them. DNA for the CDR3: TGTGCCAGCAGCCCTTACCTCGGACGGGAGACCCAGTACTTC. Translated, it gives CASSPYLGRETQYF.

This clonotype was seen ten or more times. CDR3 residues: CASSLSPNSNQPQHF. In DNA, the CDR3 is TGTGCCAGCAGCTTGTCCCCAAATAGCAATCAGCCCCAGCATTTT. This chain connects TRBV11-2 to TRBJ1-5; D call uncertain. The CDR3 spans 15 residues. Between the trimmed V and J ends, which lost 3 bases and 0 bases, there was a span of 9 bases. Germline assignment: CDR1 SGHAT and CDR2 FQNNGV.

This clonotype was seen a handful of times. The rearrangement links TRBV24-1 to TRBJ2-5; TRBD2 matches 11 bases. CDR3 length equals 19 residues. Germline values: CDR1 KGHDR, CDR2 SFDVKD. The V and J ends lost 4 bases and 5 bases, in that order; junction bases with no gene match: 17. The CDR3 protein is CATSEYRLAGRFGGETQYF. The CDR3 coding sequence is TGTGCCACCAGTGAATATCGACTAGCGGGACGTTTCGGGGGGGAGACCCAGTACTTC.

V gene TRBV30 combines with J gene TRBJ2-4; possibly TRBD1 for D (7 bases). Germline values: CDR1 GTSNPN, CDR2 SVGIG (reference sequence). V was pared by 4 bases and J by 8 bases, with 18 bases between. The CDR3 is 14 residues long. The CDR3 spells CAWTAGQMDDIQYF. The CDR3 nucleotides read TGTGCCTGGACCGCGGGACAGATGGATGACATTCAGTACTTC. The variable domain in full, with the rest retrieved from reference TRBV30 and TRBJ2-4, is SQTIHQWPATLVQPVGSPLSLECTVEGTSNPNLYWYRQAAGRGLQLLFYSVGIGQISSEVPQNLSASRPQDRQFILSSKKLLLSDSGFYLCAWTAGQMDDIQYFGAGTRLSVL.

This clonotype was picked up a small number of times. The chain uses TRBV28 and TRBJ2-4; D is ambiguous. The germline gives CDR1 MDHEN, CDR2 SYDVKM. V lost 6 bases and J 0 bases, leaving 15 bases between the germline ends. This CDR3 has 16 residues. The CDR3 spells CASRRYPDIAKNIQYF. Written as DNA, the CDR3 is TGTGCCAGCAGACGTTATCCTGATATAGCCAAAAACATTCAGTACTTC.

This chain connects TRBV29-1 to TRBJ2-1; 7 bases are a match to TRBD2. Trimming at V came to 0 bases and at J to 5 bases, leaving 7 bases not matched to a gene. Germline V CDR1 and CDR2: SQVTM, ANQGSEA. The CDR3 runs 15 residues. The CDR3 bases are TGCAGCGTTGAAGATCCGGGAGGCATCGACAATGAGCAGTTCTTC. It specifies CSVEDPGGIDNEQFF.

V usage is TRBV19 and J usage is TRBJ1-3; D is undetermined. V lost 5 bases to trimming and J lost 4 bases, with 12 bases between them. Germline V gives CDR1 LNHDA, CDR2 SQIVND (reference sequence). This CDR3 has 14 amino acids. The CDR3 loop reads CASSPALRGNTIYF. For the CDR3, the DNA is TGTGCCAGTAGTCCTGCTCTGAGGGGAAACACCATATATTTT.

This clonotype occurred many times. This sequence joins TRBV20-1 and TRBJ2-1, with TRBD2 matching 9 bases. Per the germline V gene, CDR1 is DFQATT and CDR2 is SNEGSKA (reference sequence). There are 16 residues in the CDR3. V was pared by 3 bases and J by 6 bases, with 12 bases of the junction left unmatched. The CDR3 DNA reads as TGCAGTGCTAGTGATCCAGCGGGAGGTCTAGGCAATGAGCAGTTCTTC. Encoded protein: CSASDPAGGLGNEQFF.

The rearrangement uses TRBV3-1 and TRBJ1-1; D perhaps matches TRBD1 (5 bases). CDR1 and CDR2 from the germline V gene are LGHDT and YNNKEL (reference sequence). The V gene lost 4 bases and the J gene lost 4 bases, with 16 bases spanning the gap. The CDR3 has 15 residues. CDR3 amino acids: CASSPRRGPGTEAFF. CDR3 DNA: TGTGCCAGCAGCCCGAGGAGGGGACCTGGCACTGAAGCTTTCTTT. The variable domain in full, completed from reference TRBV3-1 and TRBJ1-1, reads DTAVSQTPKYLVTQMGNDKSIKCEQNLGHDTMYWYKQDSKKFLKIMFSYNNKELIINETVPNRFSPKSPDKAHLNLHINSLELGDSAVYFCASSPRRGPGTEAFFGQGTRLTVV.

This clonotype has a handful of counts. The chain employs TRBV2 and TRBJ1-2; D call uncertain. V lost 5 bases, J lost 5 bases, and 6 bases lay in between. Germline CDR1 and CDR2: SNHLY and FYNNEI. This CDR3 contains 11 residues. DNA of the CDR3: TGTGCCAGCAGTAACGGGTATGGCTACACCTTC. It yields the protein CASSNGYGYTF.

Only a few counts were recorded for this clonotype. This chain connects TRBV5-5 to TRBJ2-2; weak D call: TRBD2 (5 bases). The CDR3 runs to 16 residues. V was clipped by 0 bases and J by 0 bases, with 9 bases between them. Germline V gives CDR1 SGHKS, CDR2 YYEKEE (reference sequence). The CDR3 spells CASSLEVGANTGELFF. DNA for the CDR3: TGTGCCAGCAGCTTGGAGGTCGGGGCGAACACCGGGGAGCTGTTTTTT.

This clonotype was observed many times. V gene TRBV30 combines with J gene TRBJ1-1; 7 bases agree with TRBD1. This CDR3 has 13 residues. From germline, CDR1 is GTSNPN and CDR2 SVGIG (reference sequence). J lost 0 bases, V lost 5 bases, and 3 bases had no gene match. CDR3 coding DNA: TGTGCCTGGGGGGGACAGATGAACACTGAAGCTTTCTTT. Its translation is CAWGGQMNTEAFF.

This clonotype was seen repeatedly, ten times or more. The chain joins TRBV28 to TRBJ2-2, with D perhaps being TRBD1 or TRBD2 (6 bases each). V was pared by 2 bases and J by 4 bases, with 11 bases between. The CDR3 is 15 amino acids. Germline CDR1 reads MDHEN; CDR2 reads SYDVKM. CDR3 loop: CASSLPGGITGELFF. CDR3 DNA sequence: TGTGCCAGCAGTTTACCCGGGGGCATCACCGGGGAGCTGTTTTTT.

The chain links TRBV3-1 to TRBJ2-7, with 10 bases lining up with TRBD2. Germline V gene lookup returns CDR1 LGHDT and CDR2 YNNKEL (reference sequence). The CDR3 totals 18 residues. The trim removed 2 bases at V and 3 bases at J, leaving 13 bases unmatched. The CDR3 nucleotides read TGTGCCAGCAGCCAAAGAAGCGGGAGGGCCCTCGGAGTCTACGAGCAGTACTTC. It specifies CASSQRSGRALGVYEQYF.

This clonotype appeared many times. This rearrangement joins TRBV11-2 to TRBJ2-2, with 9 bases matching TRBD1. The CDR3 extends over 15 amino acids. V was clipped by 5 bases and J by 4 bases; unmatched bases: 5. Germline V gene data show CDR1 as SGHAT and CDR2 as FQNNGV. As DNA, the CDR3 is TGTGCCAGCAGCCGGGGACAGGGTGGCACCGGGGAGCTGTTTTTT. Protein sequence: CASSRGQGGTGELFF.

In DNA, the CDR3 is TGTGCCAGCAGCTCAATACCGGGACACGCAAATCAGCCCCAGCATTTT. Its translation is CASSSIPGHANQPQHF. V gene TRBV28 combines with J gene TRBJ1-5; D perhaps matches TRBD1 (6 bases). The length of the CDR3 is 16 residues. V was trimmed by 6 bases and J by 4 bases, leaving 19 bases between them. Germline assignment: CDR1 MDHEN and CDR2 SYDVKM.

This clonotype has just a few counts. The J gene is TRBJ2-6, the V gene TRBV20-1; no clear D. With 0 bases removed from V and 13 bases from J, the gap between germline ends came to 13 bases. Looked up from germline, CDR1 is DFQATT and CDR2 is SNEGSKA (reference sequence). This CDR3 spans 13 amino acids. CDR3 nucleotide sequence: TGCAGTGCTAGAGATCTCCCCGATCCGGTCCTGACTTTC. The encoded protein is CSARDLPDPVLTF.

CDR3: CASRITRTNEKLFF. DNA of the CDR3: TGTGCCAGCAGGATTACAAGAACTAATGAAAAACTGTTTTTT. The chain carries TRBV6-1 and TRBJ1-4; D unclear. V shed 6 bases and J shed 1 base, with 9 bases lying between them. Per the germline V gene, CDR1 is MNHNS and CDR2 is SASEGT. The CDR3 is 14 amino acids.

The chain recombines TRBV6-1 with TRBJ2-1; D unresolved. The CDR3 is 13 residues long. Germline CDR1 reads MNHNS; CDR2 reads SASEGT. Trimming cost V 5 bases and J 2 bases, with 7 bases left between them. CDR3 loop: CASSNNPYNEQFF. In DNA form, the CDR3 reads TGTGCCAGCAGTAACAATCCCTACAATGAGCAGTTCTTC.

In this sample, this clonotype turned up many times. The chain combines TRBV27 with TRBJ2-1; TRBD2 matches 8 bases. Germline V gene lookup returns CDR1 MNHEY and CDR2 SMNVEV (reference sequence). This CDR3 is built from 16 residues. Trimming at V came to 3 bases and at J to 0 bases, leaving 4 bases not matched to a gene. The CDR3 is CASSFPSGGSYNEQFF. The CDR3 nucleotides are TGTGCCAGCAGTTTTCCGAGCGGGGGCTCCTACAATGAGCAGTTCTTC.

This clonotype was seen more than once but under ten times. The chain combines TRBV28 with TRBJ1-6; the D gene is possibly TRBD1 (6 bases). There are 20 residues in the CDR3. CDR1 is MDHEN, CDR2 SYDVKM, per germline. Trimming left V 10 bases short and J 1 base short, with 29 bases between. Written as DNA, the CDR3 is TGTGCCACCAACCTCTCGGGGGGGGGCGAATTAAGATCCTATAATTCACCCCTCCACTTT. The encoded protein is CATNLSGGGELRSYNSPLHF.

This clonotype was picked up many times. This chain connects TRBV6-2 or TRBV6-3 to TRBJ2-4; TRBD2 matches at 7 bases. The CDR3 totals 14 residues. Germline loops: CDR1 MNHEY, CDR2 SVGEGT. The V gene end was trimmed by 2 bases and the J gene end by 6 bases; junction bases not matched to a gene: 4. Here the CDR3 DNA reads TGTGCCAGCAGTTACCCCGCTAGCGGAAACATTCAGTACTTC. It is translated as CASSYPASGNIQYF.

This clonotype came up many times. CDR3 sequence reads: CSVNGRASSSYEQYF. Written as DNA, the CDR3 is TGCAGTGTAAATGGTAGGGCTAGCAGTTCCTACGAGCAGTACTTC. The chain links TRBV20-1 to TRBJ2-7; a possible D gene is TRBD2 (5 bases). The CDR3 loop spans 15 amino acids. Germline lookup yields CDR1 DFQATT and CDR2 SNEGSKA (reference sequence). V lost 7 bases to trimming and J lost 1 base, with 20 bases between them.

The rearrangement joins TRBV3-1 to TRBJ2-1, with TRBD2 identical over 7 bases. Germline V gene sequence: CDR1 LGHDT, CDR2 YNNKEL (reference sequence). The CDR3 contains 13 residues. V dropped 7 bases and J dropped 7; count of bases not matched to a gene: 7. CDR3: CASKTSMGNEQFF. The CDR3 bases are TGTGCCAGCAAGACTAGCATGGGGAATGAGCAGTTCTTC.

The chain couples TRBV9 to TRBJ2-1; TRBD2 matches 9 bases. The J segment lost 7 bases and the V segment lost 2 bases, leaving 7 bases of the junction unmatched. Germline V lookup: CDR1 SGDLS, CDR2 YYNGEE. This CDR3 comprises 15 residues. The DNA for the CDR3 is TGTGCCAGCAGCGTCAGCGGGGGGAGAGAGAATGAGCAGTTCTTC. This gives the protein CASSVSGGRENEQFF.